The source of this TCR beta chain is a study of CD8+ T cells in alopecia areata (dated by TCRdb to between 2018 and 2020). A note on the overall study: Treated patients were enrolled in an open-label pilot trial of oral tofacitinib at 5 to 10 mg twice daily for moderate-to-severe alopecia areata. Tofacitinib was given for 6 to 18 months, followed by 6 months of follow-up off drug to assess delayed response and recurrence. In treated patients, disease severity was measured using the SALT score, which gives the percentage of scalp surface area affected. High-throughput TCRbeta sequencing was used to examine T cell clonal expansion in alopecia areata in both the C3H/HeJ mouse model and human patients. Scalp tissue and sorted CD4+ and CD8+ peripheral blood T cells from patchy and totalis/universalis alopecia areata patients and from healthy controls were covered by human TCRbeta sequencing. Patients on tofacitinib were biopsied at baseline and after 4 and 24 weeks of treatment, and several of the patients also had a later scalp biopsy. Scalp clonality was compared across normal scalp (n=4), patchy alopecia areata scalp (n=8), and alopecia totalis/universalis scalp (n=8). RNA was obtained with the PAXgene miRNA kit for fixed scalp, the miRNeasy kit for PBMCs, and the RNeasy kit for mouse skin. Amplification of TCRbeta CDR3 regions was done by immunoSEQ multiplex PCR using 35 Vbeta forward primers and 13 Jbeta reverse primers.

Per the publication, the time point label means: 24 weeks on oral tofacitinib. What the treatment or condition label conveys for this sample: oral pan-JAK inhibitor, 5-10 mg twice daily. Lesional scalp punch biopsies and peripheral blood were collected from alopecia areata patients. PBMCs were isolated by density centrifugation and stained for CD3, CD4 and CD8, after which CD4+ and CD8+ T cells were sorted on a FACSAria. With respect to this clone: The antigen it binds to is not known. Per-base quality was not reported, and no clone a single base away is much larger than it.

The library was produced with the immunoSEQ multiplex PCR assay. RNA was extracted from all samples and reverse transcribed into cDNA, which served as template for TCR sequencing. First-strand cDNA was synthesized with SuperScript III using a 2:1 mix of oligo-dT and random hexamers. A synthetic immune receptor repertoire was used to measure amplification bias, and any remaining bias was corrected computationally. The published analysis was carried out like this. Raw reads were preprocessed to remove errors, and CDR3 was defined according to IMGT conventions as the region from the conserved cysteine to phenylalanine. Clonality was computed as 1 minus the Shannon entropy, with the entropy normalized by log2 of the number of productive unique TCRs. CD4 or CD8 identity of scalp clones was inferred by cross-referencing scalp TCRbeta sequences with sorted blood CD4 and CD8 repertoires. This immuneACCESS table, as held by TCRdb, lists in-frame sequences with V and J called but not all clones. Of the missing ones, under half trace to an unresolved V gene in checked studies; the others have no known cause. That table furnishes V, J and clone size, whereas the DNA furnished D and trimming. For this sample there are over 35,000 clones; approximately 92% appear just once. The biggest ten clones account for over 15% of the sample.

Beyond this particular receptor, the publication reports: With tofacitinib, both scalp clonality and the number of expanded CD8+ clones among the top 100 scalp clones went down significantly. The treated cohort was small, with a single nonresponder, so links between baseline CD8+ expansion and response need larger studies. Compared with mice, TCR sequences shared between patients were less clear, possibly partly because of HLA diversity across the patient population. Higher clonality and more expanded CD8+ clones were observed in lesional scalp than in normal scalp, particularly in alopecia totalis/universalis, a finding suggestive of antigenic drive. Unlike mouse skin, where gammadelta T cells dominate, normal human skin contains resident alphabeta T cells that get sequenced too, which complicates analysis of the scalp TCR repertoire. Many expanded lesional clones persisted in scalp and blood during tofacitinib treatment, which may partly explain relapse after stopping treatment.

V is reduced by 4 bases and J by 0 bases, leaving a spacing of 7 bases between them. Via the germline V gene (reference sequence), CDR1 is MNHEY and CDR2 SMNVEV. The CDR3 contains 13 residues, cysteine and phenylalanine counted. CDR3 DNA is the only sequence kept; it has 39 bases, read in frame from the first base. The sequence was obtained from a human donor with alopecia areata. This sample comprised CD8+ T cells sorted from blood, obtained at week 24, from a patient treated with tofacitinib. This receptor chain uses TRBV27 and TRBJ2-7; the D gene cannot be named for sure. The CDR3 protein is CASSSQVSYEQYF. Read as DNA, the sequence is TGTGCCAGCAGTTCCCAGGTCTCCTACGAGCAGTACTTC.